This T cell receptor beta chain was captured in a study of T-cell memory formation after mild COVID-19 (dated by TCRdb to about 2021). With respect to the entire study: TCR sequence clusters from the two donors were largely donor specific. The cohort comprised two young, previously healthy adult volunteers, one female and one male. In two donors, T-cell clones that expanded and contracted after mild COVID-19 were followed by sequencing TCRalpha and TCRbeta repertoires longitudinally. The paper as a whole reports these results and caveats: Contracting CD4+ clones were found mainly in CM and EM memory subsets, while CD8+ clones were enriched in EMRA. Some responding clones were detected in pre-infection memory, suggesting pre-existing cross-reactive memory T cells joined the SARS-CoV-2 response. The study included only two mild cases, and larger cohorts that include severe cases with pre-infection samples were judged to be necessary. Whether the second-wave clones peaking on day 37 were SARS-CoV-2 specific was not confirmed. From day 15 to 85, contracting clones showed balanced CD4/CD8 phenotypes, whereas a second wave of clones that expanded from day 15 to 37 leaned towards CD4+.

In this sample, this clonotype turned up a few times. No cognate antigen has been identified for it. Nothing much larger sits one base from this clone, and base qualities are not available. The sequencer listed for this sample is Illumina NovaSeq 6000. Using 5'RACE with constant-segment primers, TCRalpha and TCRbeta cDNA libraries were constructed, with sample barcodes and unique molecular identifiers added in the process. RNA was extracted from every sample with Trizol reagent. Amplification of the libraries took two PCR steps, and the second step added a second sample barcode plus Illumina TruSeq adapters. Libraries were sequenced on an Illumina NovaSeq with 2 x 150 bp paired-end reads. On the study's bioinformatics: Demultiplexing of reads and collapsing into UMI-guided consensus sequences were performed with migec v1.2.7. Using mixcr v2.1.11, UMI consensuses were aligned to TRA and TRB V and J templates and then assembled into clonotypes. Expanded or contracted clonotypes were those called significant by both edgeR and NoisET, with noise models trained on biological replicates. For edgeR calls, the cutoffs were a false discovery rate-adjusted p below 0.01 and a log2 fold-change threshold of 1. PCA with hierarchical clustering of max-normalized trajectories of the 1000 most abundant clonotypes was used as exploratory dynamics analysis. The CD4 or CD8 phenotype of responding clones was assigned using the separately sequenced CD4+ and CD8+ repertoires. The public reads were reanalyzed by TCRdb: fastp trimming at Q25, MiXCR alignment, in-frame beta chains only. Identical CDR3 protein sequences are pooled into one entry, listed with their most common genes and DNA. The V and J calls here are based on TCRdb, not the publication. In all, the sample holds hundreds of thousands of distinct CDR3 sequences, and roughly 13% of those were seen once. The biggest ten clones account for 20% to 25% of the sample.

PBMCs were isolated by Ficoll-Paque density gradient centrifugation. There are 15 amino acids in the CDR3, from cysteine to phenylalanine inclusive. Only CDR3 DNA is held: 45 bases, read in frame from base 1. V is reduced by 0 bases and J by 3 bases, leaving a spacing of 11 bases between them. The CDR1 and CDR2 encoded by the germline V gene are SGHAT and FQNNGV. The sequencing input was PBMCs or a T cell subset sorted from them (not recorded which). The receptor's source is a man between 18 and 35 years old who had mild COVID-19 (a few samples of this study predate the infection). The sample titles of this study are shuffled in the database, so cell type and time point are left out; the donor was told from shared clones. Recombination joined TRBV11-2 with TRBJ1-1; TRBD1 is a possible D gene, resting on 6 matching bases. The sequenced DNA is TGTGCCAGCAGCTTAGAGGCCAGGGGCTACACTGAAGCTTTCTTT. This codes for CASSLEARGYTEAFF.